This T cell receptor (beta chain) came from a study of blood T cells in healthy people across ages. Samples had at least 6.5 million PBMCs isolated from them. Germline V CDR1 and CDR2: LGHNA, YSLEER. The CDR3 runs 15 residues. Trimming removed 0 bases from V and 2 bases from J, with 8 bases in between. Primed by a sample-barcoded 5' primer and a J-beta primer mix, a second PCR proceeded for 7 to 11 cycles. Unique molecular identifiers of 12 random nucleotides labeled each cDNA. In TCRdb, the 5' RACE reads were re-called with MiXCR into one record per CDR3 protein. The sample contains under 800,000 distinct CDR3 sequences, under 25% of which appear only once. In this sample, this clonotype turned up a few times.

The specimen was blood. The sequence was obtained from a man in his 70s in good health. J is TRBJ1-5 and V is TRBV4-3; D remains unclear. The CDR3: CASSQEAGGNQPQHF. The CDR3, as DNA: TGCGCCAGCAGCCAAGAAGCTGGGGGCAATCAGCCCCAGCATTTT.